These 8 T cell receptor beta chains came from one sample sequenced in a study of OX40 agonist ivuxolimab in advanced cancers. The assay was immunoSEQ multiplex PCR, and TCRdb's table has in-frame clones only and misses some. The sample lists fewer than 15,000 clones; 70% to 80% were seen once. Specimen: CD4+ or CD8+ T cells sorted from blood, collected in a trial of the OX40 agonist ivuxolimab. The receptors derive from an adult with an advanced solid tumor such as melanoma, head and neck, liver or kidney cancer.

V usage is TRBV6-4 and J usage is TRBJ2-7; 7 nucleotides align to TRBD2. With V trimmed by 3 bases and J by 0 bases, 5 bases remained unmatched. CDR3 length equals 15 residues. CDR1 is MRHNA and CDR2 is SNTAGT in the germline V gene. The CDR3 region is CASSEEAGSSYEQYF. In DNA, the CDR3 is TGTGCCAGCAGTGAAGAAGCGGGGAGCTCCTACGAGCAGTACTTC.

The chain combines TRBV9 with TRBJ2-3; the D gene is possibly TRBD1 (5 bases). Germline values: CDR1 SGDLS, CDR2 YYNGEE. Trimming stripped 4 bases from V and 2 bases from J, with 14 bases between. The length of the CDR3 is 15 residues. Here the CDR3 reads CASSTKVGATDTQYF. The DNA of the CDR3 is TGTGCCAGCAGCACGAAGGTTGGGGCCACAGATACGCAGTATTTT.

V gene TRBV28 combines with J gene TRBJ2-4, with TRBD2 matching 12 bases. With 6 bases clipped from V and 2 bases from J, the junction kept 8 bases outside the gene matches. Per the germline V gene, CDR1 is MDHEN and CDR2 is SYDVKM. CDR3 length: 17 amino acids. The CDR3 region has the DNA TGTGCCAGCAGCACGGGGGGACTAGCGGGTTCCAAAAACATTCAGTACTTC. Translated: CASSTGGLAGSKNIQYF.

The V and J genes are TRBV11-2 and TRBJ2-5, with 11 bases fitting TRBD2. Per germline, CDR1 SGHAT and CDR2 FQNNGV. The CDR3 sequence is 15 residues long. Trimming took 5 bases from V and 5 from J; bases not matched to a gene: 7. The CDR3 is CASSTTSGEWETQYF. Here the CDR3 DNA reads TGTGCCAGCAGCACGACTAGCGGGGAGTGGGAGACCCAGTACTTC.

A few counts support this clone. The chain uses TRBV11-2 and TRBJ2-1, with TRBD2 matching 10 bases. The CDR3 has 14 residues. V was pared by 4 bases and J by 12 bases, with 9 bases of the junction left unmatched. Germline CDR1 reads SGHAT; CDR2 reads FQNNGV. The CDR3 loop reads CASSSTSGPLGQFF. The DNA for the CDR3 is TGTGCCAGCAGCTCGACTAGCGGGCCCTTAGGGCAGTTCTTC.

A single count supports this clone. V is TRBV5-1 and J is TRBJ2-2; 10 bases are a match to TRBD2. The V segment lost 6 bases and the J segment 6 bases; nucleotides outside the gene matches: 11. The CDR3 covers 16 residues. Germline V gives CDR1 SGHRS, CDR2 YFSETQ. The CDR3 DNA reads TGCGCCAGCACCCATGGGCTAGCGGGAGTCCCCGGGGAGCTGTTTTTT. This gives the protein CASTHGLAGVPGELFF. Together with reference TRBV5-1 and TRBJ2-2, the CDR3 gives the full variable domain: KAGVTQTPRYLIKTRGQQVTLSCSPISGHRSVSWYQQTPGQGLQFLFEYFSETQRNKGNFPGRFSGRQFSNSRSEMNVSTLELGDSALYLCASTHGLAGVPGELFFGEGSRLTVL.

The J gene is TRBJ2-7, the V gene TRBV7-6; 7 bases align to TRBD1. CDR3 length equals 16 residues. J was trimmed by 2 bases and V by 5 bases; bases with no gene match: 12. Germline CDR1 and CDR2: SGHVS and FNYEAQ. CDR3 residues: CASSPGWGTVTYEQYF. For the CDR3, the DNA is TGTGCCAGCAGCCCCGGGTGGGGGACAGTAACCTACGAGCAGTACTTC.

V gene TRBV27 combines with J gene TRBJ1-1; D call uncertain. Trimming left V 5 bases short and J 4 bases short, with 14 bases between. Germline CDR1 MNHEY, CDR2 SMNVEV (reference sequence). The length of the CDR3 is 14 residues. The CDR3 reads CASSPRRAGTEAFF. CDR3 nucleotide sequence: TGTGCCAGCAGTCCCCGCCGGGCTGGCACTGAAGCTTTCTTT.